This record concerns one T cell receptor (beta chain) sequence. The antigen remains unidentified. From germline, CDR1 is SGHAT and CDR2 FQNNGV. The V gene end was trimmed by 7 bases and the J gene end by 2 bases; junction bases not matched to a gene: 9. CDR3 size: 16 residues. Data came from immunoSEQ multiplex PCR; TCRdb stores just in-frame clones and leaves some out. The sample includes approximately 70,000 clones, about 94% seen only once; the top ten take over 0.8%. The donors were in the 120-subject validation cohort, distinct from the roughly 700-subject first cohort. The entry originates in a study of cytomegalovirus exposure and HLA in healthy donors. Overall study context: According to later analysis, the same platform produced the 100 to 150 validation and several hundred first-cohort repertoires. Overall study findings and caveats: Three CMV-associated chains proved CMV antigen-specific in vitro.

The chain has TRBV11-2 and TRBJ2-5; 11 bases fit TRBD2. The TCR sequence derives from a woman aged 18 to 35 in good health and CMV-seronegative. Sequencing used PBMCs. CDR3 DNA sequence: TGTGCCAGCACCCTCTTAGCGGGGGGGCTTCAAGAGACCCAGTACTTC. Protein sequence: CASTLLAGGLQETQYF.